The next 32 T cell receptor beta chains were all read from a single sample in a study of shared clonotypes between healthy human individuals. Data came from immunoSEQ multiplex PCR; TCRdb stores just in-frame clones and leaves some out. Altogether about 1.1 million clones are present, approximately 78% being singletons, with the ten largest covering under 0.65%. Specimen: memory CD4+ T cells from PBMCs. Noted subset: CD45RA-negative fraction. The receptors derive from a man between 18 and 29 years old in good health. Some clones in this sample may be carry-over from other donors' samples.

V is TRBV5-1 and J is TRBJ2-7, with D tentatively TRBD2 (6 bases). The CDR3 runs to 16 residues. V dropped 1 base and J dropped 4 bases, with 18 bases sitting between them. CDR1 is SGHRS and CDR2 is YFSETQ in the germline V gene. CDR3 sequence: CASSLYGTLTQYEQYF. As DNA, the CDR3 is TGCGCCAGCAGCTTGTACGGGACTTTGACACAATACGAGCAGTACTTC.

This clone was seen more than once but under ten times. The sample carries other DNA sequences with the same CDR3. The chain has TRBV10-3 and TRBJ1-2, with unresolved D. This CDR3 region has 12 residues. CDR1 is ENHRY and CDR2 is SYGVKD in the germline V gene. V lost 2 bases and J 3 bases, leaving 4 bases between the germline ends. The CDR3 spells CAISEGYYGYTF. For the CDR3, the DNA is TGTGCCATCAGTGAGGGGTACTATGGCTACACCTTC.

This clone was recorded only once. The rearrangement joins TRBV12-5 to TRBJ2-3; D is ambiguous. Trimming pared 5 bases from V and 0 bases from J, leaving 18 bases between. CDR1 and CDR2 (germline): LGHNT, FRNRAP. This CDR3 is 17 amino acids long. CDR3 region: CASGACPEQPSTDTQYF. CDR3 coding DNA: TGTGCTAGTGGTGCCTGCCCGGAACAACCCAGCACAGATACGCAGTATTTT.

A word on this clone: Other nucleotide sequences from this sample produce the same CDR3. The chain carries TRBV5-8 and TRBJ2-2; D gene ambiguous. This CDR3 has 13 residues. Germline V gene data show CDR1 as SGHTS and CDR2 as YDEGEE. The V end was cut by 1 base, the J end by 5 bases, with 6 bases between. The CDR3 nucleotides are TGTGCCAGCAGCTTGATGGTAACCGGGGAGCTGTTTTTT. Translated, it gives CASSLMVTGELFF.

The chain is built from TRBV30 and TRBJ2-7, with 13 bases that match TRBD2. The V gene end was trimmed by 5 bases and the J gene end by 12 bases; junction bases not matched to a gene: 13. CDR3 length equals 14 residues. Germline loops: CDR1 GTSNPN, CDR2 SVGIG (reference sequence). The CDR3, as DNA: TGTGCCTGGCACGTCTTCGGGACTAGCGGGAAATGGTACTTC. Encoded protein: CAWHVFGTSGKWYF.

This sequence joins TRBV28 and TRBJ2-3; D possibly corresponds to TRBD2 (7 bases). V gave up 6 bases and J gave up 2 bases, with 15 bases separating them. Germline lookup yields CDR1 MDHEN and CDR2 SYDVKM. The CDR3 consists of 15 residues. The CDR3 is CASSLGGAATDTQYF. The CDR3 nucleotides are TGTGCCAGCAGCCTTGGGGGGGCCGCCACAGATACGCAGTATTTT.

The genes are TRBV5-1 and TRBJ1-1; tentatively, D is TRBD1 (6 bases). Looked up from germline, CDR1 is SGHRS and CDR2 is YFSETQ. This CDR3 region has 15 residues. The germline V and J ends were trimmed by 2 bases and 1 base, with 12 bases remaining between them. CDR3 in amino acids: CASSLIGQKNTEAFF. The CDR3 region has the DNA TGCGCCAGCAGCTTAATTGGACAGAAGAACACTGAAGCTTTCTTT. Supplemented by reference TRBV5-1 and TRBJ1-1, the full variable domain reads KAGVTQTPRYLIKTRGQQVTLSCSPISGHRSVSWYQQTPGQGLQFLFEYFSETQRNKGNFPGRFSGRQFSNSRSEMNVSTLELGDSALYLCASSLIGQKNTEAFFGQGTRLTVV.

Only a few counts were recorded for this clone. CDR3 nucleotides: TGTGCCAGCAGCTTCGGACAGGGGGGAACAGATACGCAGTATTTT. This translates into CASSFGQGGTDTQYF. The rearrangement joins TRBV7-9 to TRBJ2-3, with 10 bases matching TRBD1. The CDR3 runs 15 residues. Germline V gene sequence: CDR1 SEHNR, CDR2 FQNEAQ (reference sequence). Trimming at V came to 3 bases and at J to 3 bases, leaving 3 bases not matched to a gene.

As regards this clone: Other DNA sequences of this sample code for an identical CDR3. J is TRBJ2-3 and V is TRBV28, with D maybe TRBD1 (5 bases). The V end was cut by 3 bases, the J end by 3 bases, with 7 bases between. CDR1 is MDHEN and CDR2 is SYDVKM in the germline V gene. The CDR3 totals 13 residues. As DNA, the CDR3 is TGTGCCAGCAGTTTGGCAGGGACAGATACGCAGTATTTT. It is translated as CASSLAGTDTQYF.

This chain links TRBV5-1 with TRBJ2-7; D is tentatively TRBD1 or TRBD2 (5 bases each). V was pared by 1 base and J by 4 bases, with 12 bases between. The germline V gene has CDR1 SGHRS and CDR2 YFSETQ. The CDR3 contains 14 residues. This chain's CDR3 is CASSLSGSGYEQYF. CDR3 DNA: TGCGCCAGCAGCTTGTCAGGGAGTGGGTACGAGCAGTACTTC. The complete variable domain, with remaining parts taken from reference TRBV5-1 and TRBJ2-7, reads KAGVTQTPRYLIKTRGQQVTLSCSPISGHRSVSWYQQTPGQGLQFLFEYFSETQRNKGNFPGRFSGRQFSNSRSEMNVSTLELGDSALYLCASSLSGSGYEQYFGPGTRLTVT.

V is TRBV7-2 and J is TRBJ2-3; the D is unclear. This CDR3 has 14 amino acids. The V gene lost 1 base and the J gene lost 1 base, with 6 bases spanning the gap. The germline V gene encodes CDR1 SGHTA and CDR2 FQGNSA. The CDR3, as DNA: TGTGCCAGCAGCTTAGAAGCTGGCACAGATACGCAGTATTTT. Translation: CASSLEAGTDTQYF.

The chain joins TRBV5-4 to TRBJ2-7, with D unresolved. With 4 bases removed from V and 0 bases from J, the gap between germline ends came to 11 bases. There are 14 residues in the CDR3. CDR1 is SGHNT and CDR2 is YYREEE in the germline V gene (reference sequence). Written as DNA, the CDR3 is TGTGCCAGCAGCACCCTCAGGAGCTCCTACGAGCAGTACTTC. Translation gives CASSTLRSSYEQYF.

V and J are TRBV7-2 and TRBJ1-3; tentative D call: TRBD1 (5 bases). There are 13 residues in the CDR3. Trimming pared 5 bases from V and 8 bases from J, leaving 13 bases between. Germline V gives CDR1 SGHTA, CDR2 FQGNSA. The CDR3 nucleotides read TGTGCCAGCAGCAGAGGGGTTGCGGACACCATATATTTT. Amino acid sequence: CASSRGVADTIYF.

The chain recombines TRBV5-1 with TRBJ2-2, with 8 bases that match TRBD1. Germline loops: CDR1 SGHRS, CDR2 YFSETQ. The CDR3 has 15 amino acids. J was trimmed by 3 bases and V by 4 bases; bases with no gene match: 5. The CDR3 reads CASSIRTGYTGELFF. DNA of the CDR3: TGCGCCAGCAGCATACGGACAGGGTACACCGGGGAGCTGTTTTTT. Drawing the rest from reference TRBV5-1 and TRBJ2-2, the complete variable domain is KAGVTQTPRYLIKTRGQQVTLSCSPISGHRSVSWYQQTPGQGLQFLFEYFSETQRNKGNFPGRFSGRQFSNSRSEMNVSTLELGDSALYLCASSIRTGYTGELFFGEGSRLTVL.

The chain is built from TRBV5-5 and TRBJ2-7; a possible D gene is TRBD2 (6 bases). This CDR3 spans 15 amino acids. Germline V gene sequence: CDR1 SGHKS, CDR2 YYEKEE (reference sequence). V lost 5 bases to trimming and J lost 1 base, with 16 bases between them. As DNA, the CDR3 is TGTGCCAGCAGTCGGGACTCCTCCTTTTCCTACGAGCAGTACTTC. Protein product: CASSRDSSFSYEQYF.

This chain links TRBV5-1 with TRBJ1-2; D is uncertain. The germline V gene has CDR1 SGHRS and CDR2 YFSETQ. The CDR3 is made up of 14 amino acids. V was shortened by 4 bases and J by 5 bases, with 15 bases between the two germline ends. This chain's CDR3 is CASSRTGKAYGYTF. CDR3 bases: TGCGCCAGCAGCCGGACGGGGAAAGCTTATGGCTACACCTTC.

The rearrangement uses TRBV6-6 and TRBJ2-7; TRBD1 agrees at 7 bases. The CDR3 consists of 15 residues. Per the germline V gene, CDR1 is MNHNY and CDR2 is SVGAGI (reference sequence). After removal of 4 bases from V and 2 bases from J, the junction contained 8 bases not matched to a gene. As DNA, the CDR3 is TGTGCCAGCAGTTTAGACAGGGCAACGGCCTACGAGCAGTACTTC. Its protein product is CASSLDRATAYEQYF.

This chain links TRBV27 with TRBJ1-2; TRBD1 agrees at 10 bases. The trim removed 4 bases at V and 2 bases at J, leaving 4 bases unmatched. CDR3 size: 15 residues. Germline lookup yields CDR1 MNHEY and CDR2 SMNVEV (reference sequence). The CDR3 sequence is CASSSRDRGNYGYTF. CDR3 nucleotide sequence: TGTGCCAGCAGTTCCCGGGACAGGGGCAACTATGGCTACACCTTC.

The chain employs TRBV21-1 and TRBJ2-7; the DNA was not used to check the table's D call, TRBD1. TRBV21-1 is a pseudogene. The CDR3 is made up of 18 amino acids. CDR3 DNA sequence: TGTGCCAGCAGCCCGCGGGGAAACCCGGGACAGTTACCCTACGAGCAGTACTTC. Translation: CASSPRGNPGQLPYEQYF.

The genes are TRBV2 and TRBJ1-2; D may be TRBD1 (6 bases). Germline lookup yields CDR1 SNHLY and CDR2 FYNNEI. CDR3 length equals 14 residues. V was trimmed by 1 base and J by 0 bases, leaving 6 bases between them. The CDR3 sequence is CASSEGDTNYGYTF. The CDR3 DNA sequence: TGTGCCAGCAGTGAAGGGGACACTAACTATGGCTACACCTTC.

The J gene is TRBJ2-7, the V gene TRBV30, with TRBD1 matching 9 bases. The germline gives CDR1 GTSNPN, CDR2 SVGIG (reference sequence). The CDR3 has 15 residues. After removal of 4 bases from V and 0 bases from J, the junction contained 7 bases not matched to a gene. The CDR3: CAWTGGTGYSYEQYF. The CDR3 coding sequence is TGTGCCTGGACCGGGGGGACAGGGTACTCCTACGAGCAGTACTTC. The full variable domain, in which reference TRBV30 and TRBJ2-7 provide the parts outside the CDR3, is SQTIHQWPATLVQPVGSPLSLECTVEGTSNPNLYWYRQAAGRGLQLLFYSVGIGQISSEVPQNLSASRPQDRQFILSSKKLLLSDSGFYLCAWTGGTGYSYEQYFGPGTRLTVT.

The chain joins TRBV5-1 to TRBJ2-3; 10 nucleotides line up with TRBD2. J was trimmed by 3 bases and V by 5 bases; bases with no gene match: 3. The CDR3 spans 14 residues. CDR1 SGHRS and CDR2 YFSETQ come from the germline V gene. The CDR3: CASRTAGGTDTQYF. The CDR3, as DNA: TGCGCCAGCAGGACAGCGGGAGGGACAGATACGCAGTATTTT.

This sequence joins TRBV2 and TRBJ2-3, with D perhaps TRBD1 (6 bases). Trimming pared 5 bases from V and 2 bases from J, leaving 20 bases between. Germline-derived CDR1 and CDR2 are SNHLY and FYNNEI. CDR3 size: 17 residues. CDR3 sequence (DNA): TGTGCCAGCAGTTGGCCTCGGGAAGGACAGATCACAGATACGCAGTATTTT. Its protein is CASSWPREGQITDTQYF.

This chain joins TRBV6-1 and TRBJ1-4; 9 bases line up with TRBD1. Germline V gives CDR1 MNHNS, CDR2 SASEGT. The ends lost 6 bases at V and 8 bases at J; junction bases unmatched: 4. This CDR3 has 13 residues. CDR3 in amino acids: CASSWDRDEKLFF. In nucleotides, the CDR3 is TGTGCCAGCAGCTGGGACAGGGACGAAAAACTGTTTTTT.

CDR3 DNA sequence: TGCAGCGGGCTCCGGGACACACATGAAAAACTGTTTTTT. It yields the protein CSGLRDTHEKLFF. The J gene is TRBJ1-4, the V gene TRBV29-1, with D possibly TRBD1 on 6 matching bases. Trimming left V 7 bases short and J 6 bases short, with 15 bases between. Germline V gives CDR1 SQVTM, CDR2 ANQGSEA. The CDR3 totals 13 residues.

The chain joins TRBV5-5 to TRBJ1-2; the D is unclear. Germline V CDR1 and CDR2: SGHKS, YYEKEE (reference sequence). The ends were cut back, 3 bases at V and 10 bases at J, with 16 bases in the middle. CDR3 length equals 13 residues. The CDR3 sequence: CASSSGPQELYTF. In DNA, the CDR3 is TGTGCCAGCAGCTCGGGCCCCCAGGAGCTCTACACCTTC.

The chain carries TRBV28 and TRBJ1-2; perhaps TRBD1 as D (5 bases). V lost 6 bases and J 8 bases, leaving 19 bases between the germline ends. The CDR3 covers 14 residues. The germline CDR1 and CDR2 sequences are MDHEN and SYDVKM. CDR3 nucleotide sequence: TGTGCCAGCAGCCCCGGGTTCGGGGGAGGAGGCTACACCTTC. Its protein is CASSPGFGGGGYTF.

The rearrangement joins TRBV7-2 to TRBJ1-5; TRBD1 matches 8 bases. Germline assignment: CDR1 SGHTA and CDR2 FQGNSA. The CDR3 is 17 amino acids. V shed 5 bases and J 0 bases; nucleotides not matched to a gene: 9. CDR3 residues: CASSLRTGTYSNQPQHF. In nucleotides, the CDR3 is TGTGCCAGCAGCCTAAGGACAGGGACGTATAGCAATCAGCCCCAGCATTTT.

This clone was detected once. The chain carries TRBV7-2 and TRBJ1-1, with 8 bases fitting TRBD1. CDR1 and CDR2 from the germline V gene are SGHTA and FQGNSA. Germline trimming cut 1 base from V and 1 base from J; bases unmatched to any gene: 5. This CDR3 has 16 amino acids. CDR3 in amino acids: CASSLGQGATNTEAFF. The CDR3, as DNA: TGTGCCAGCAGCTTAGGGCAGGGGGCGACGAACACTGAAGCTTTCTTT.

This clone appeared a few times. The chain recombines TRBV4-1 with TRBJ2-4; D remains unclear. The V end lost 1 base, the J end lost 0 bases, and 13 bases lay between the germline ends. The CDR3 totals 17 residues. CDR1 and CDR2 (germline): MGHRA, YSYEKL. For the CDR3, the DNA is TGCGCCAGCAGCCAAGTATCGGCAGCAGAAGCCAAAAACATTCAGTACTTC. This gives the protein CASSQVSAAEAKNIQYF.

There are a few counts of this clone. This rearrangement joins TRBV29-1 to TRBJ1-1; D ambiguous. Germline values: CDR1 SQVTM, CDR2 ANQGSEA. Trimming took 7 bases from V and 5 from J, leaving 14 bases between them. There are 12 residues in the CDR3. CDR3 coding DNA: TGCAGCGGACATAGCTACCCGACTGAAGCTTTCTTT. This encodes CSGHSYPTEAFF.

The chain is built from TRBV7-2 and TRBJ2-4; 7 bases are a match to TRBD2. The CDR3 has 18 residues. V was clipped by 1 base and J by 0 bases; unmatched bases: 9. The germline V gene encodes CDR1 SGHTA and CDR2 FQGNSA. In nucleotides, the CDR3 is TGTGCCAGCAGCTTAGGTGCAGCGGGGTCAGGAGCCAAAAACATTCAGTACTTC. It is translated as CASSLGAAGSGAKNIQYF. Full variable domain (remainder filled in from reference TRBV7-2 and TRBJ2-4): GAGVSQSPSNKVTEKGKDVELRCDPISGHTALYWYRQSLGQGLEFLIYFQGNSAPDKSGLPSDRFSAERTGGSVSTLTIQRTQQEDSAVYLCASSLGAAGSGAKNIQYFGAGTRLSVL.